This TCR beta chain stems from a study of Graves' ophthalmopathy and Graves' hyperthyroidism. A duration under 3 months, NOSPECS ≥4, CAS ≥3 and moderate-to-severe activity characterized the donors with ophthalmopathy. This clonotype showed up many times. The antigen is not known. Per the germline V gene, CDR1 is MNHEY and CDR2 is SVGEGT. CDR3 length: 19 amino acids. Trimming shortened V by 0 bases and J by 1 base, and 22 bases separated the two germline ends. Study observations and caveats: Among expanded thyroid clonotypes above 0.001 frequency, most also occurred in blood.

The authors amplified TCR beta CDR3 regions from RNA transcripts. Following a first-round RT-PCR that used HTBI primers, a second-round multiplex PCR was carried out. TCRdb processed the multiplex PCR reads anew with MiXCR; each CDR3 protein has one entry. The table has fewer than 600,000 distinct CDR3 sequences, about 15% seen once. The receptor was isolated from a woman under 40 with Graves' ophthalmopathy. The genes are TRBV6-2 or TRBV6-3 and TRBJ2-7; TRBD1 is a possible D gene (6 bases). Source material: blood. The CDR3, as DNA: TGTGCCAGCAGTTACTCCATGCCGGTAGGGGGTACAAGTTCCTACGAGCAGTACTTC. Its translation is CASSYSMPVGGTSSYEQYF.